These T cell receptor beta chains were read from a single sample in a study of T cell responses to AZD1222 COVID-19 vaccine. TCRdb's table, derived via immunoSEQ multiplex PCR, lists solely in-frame clones and lacks some. The table includes about 39,000 clones, 90% detected once. The sequences come from peripheral blood, collected 28 days after the second AZD1222 dose. The origin of the receptors is an adult who received the AZD1222 COVID-19 vaccine. Each CDR3 is given with its conserved first and last residue. D genes are given only for firm matches. Size is omitted from some rows. Given values are once, few, many or a class for expanded clones.

d_call	v_call	clone_size	j_call	cdr3_nt	cdr3_aa
TRBD1	TRBV9	.	TRBJ1-1	TGTGCCAGCAGCGTCCGGGACAGTGTTCGTACTGAAGCTTTCTTT	CASSVRDSVRTEAFF
.	TRBV24-1	.	TRBJ2-7	TGTGCCACCAGTGATTTGCAAACAGTTCGCGAGCAGTACTTC	CATSDLQTVREQYF
.	TRBV20-1	.	TRBJ1-4	TGCAGTGCTAGTCCCGCTTTAACTAATGAAAAACTGTTTTTT	CSASPALTNEKLFF
.	TRBV5-5	.	TRBJ2-7	TGTGCCAGCAGCTTCCAAGGGGGGCGGCGGGGAGAGCAGTACTTC	CASSFQGGRRGEQYF
.	TRBV14	.	TRBJ1-6	TGTGCCAGCAGCCCCGCGTGGGGGAATTCACCCCTCCACTTT	CASSPAWGNSPLHF
TRBD2	TRBV5-4	.	TRBJ2-2	TGTGCCAGCAGCAGTGTAAGCGGGGGGGCCGGCGGGGAGCTGTTTTTT	CASSSVSGGAGGELFF
TRBD1	TRBV12-5	few	TRBJ1-1	TGTGCTAGCTCGGGACAGTGGAACACTGAAGCTTTCTTT	CASSGQWNTEAFF
.	TRBV27	.	TRBJ1-4	TGTGCCACCCCAAATGAAAAACTGTTTTTT	CATPNEKLFF
.	TRBV4-3	few	TRBJ2-2	TGCGCCAGCAGCCAAGCCACCATCACCGGGGAGCTGTTTTTT	CASSQATITGELFF
.	TRBV20-1	few	TRBJ1-1	TGCAGTGCTAGTCTGCCGGGTGGGATGATGAACACTGAAGCTTTCTTT	CSASLPGGMMNTEAFF
TRBD1	TRBV11-2	.	TRBJ2-7	TGTGCCAGCAGCCCCCGGGACAGGACTGGCGAGCAGTACTTC	CASSPRDRTGEQYF
TRBD2	TRBV9	.	TRBJ2-6	TGTGCCAGCAGCTCCCGCTCCGTAGCGGGGGGGGAATCCTCTGGGGCCAACGTCCTGACTTTC	CASSSRSVAGGESSGANVLTF
.	TRBV19	few	TRBJ1-3	TGTGCCAGTAGTATTGACGGAAACACCATATATTTT	CASSIDGNTIYF
.	TRBV5-1	.	TRBJ1-1	TGCGCCAGCAGAACCGGGACGGCGAACACTGAAGCTTTCTTT	CASRTGTANTEAFF
.	TRBV21-1	.	TRBJ2-7	TGTGCCAGCAGCCGAGAGACAGGGGCCGAACCCTACGAGCAGTACTTC	CASSRETGAEPYEQYF
.	TRBV2	.	TRBJ1-5	TGTGCCAGCAGTGGATGGAGCAATCAGCCCCAGCATTTT	CASSGWSNQPQHF
.	TRBV27	.	TRBJ1-2	TGTGCCAGCAGTTTATCGTGGGCAGGGGAGAACTATGGCTACACCTTC	CASSLSWAGENYGYTF
.	TRBV4-3	.	TRBJ1-1	TGCGCCAGCAGCCAAGGAGTCCTGAACACTGAAGCTTTCTTT	CASSQGVLNTEAFF
.	TRBV27	.	TRBJ2-7	TGTGCCAGCCGTGACACGGGGGTCCACGAGCAGTACTTC	CASRDTGVHEQYF
TRBD1	TRBV7-2	.	TRBJ1-2	TGTGCCAGCAGCGCGGGACAGGGGTACCATGGCTACACCTTC	CASSAGQGYHGYTF
TRBD1	TRBV5-1	.	TRBJ2-2	TGCGCCAGCAGCTTGGGTCGGGACAGGTGGGCGGATGGCACCGGGGAGCTGTTTTTT	CASSLGRDRWADGTGELFF
.	TRBV10-1	.	TRBJ2-1	TGCGCCAGCACCGAAATCCGGGACGGAAATGAGCAGTTCTTC	CASTEIRDGNEQFF
TRBD1	TRBV10-3	.	TRBJ1-1	TGTGCCATCAGTGAGCGGGACAGGGGATATTCTTTCTTT	CAISERDRGYSFF
.	TRBV7-2	.	TRBJ2-5	TGTGCCAGCAGCTTAGGGCTAGCGCGGACCCAGTACTTC	CASSLGLARTQYF
.	TRBV6-2/TRBV6-3	.	TRBJ1-5	TGTGCCAGCAGTCCCGCGAGTCAGCCCCAGCATTTT	CASSPASQPQHF
.	TRBV29-1	.	TRBJ1-4	TGCAGCGTCGGGATGGATACAACTAATGAAAAACTGTTTTTT	CSVGMDTTNEKLFF
.	TRBV12-2	few	TRBJ1-5	TGTGCAAGTCACCGGACAGGGCTCTATAGCAATCAGCCCCAGCATTTT	CASHRTGLYSNQPQHF
.	TRBV5-6	.	TRBJ1-2	TGTGCCAGCAGCTTGGCGGTAACAACGTATGGCTACACCTTC	CASSLAVTTYGYTF
.	TRBV9	.	TRBJ1-1	TGTGCCAGCAGTGGAGGGGGGTTTGATGGTGAAGCTTTCTTT	CASSGGGFDGEAFF
.	TRBV19	.	TRBJ2-5	TGTGCCAGTAGGGAGGGGCCTCAAGAGACCCAGTACTTC	CASREGPQETQYF
.	TRBV19	once	TRBJ1-5	TGTGCCAGTAGTTTCGGACGGAACACTAGAACGAGCAATCAGCCCCAGCATTTT	CASSFGRNTRTSNQPQHF
.	TRBV4-3	.	TRBJ2-5	TGCGCCAGCAGCCCTATTGGGGGGTTCAAAGAGACCCAGTACTTC	CASSPIGGFKETQYF
TRBD1	TRBV10-3	once	TRBJ2-1	TGTGCCGCTAGTGGGGGACAGACTTACAATGAGCAGTTCTTC	CAASGGQTYNEQFF
TRBD1	TRBV5-1	few	TRBJ1-3	TGCGCCAGCAGTAGTGACAGGGCCCCTGGAAACACCATATATTTT	CASSSDRAPGNTIYF
.	TRBV6-5	.	TRBJ2-7	TGTGCCAGCAGTCCCTCCTCTAGAGCCTACGAGCAGTACTTC	CASSPSSRAYEQYF
TRBD1	TRBV29-1	.	TRBJ1-2	TGCAGCGTAGAGGGCGAGGGACAGGGGATTGGTGGCTACACCTTC	CSVEGEGQGIGGYTF
TRBD1	TRBV5-6	.	TRBJ1-2	TGTGCCAGCAGCGCTGACAGGGGGAACAACTATGGCTACACCTTC	CASSADRGNNYGYTF
.	TRBV5-1	.	TRBJ2-2	TGCGCCAGCACCCCTGTTACCAACACCGGGGAGCTGTTTTTT	CASTPVTNTGELFF
TRBD1	TRBV7-2	.	TRBJ2-3	TGTGCCAGCAGCACTCAGACAGGGGCAGATACGCAGTATTTT	CASSTQTGADTQYF
.	TRBV30	.	TRBJ1-2	TGTGCCGGGAAGAATGAAACTCGTAGTGGCTACACCTTC	CAGKNETRSGYTF
TRBD1	TRBV29-1	.	TRBJ1-6	TGCAGCGTTGGACAGGGGGATTCACCCCTCCACTTT	CSVGQGDSPLHF
.	TRBV6-5	.	TRBJ1-6	TGTGCCAGCAGTTACCCAGGCCCCCTCCACTTT	CASSYPGPLHF
TRBD1	TRBV18	.	TRBJ1-1	TGTGCCAGCTCCGGACAGGGGAGCTCGGAGGCTTTCTTT	CASSGQGSSEAFF
.	TRBV6-2/TRBV6-3	.	TRBJ1-2	TGTGCCAGCAGTTTTGGCTTCAACTATGGCTACACCTTC	CASSFGFNYGYTF
.	TRBV19	.	TRBJ1-4	TGTGCCAGTAGTCCCATACAGGGTTCAACTAATGAAAAACTGTTTTTT	CASSPIQGSTNEKLFF
TRBD1	TRBV5-4	.	TRBJ2-2	TGTGCCAGCAGCACCGAGGACAGGGGGATCTCCGGGGAGCTGTTTTTT	CASSTEDRGISGELFF
TRBD1	TRBV10-3	.	TRBJ1-2	TGTGCCATCAGTGAGACCTTACCCGGGACAGGGGGCCTTGGCTACACCTTC	CAISETLPGTGGLGYTF
.	TRBV5-4	once	TRBJ2-1	TGTGCCAGCAGCCGGACGGCCGGTAGTTCCTACAATGAGCAGTTCTTC	CASSRTAGSSYNEQFF
.	TRBV20-1	.	TRBJ2-2	TGCAGTGCTAGTGATCTCGCGAACACCGGGGAGCTGTTTTTT	CSASDLANTGELFF
.	TRBV5-6	once	TRBJ2-3	TGTGCCAGCAGCTTGGCTGGCGCAGCTAACACAGATACGCAGTATTTT	CASSLAGAANTDTQYF
.	TRBV5-4	once	TRBJ2-7	TGTGCCAGCAGCTTGGGTGGTCAGATAAGTTACGAGCAGTACTTC	CASSLGGQISYEQYF
TRBD1	TRBV7-9	.	TRBJ1-2	TGTGCCAGCAGCCACGGACAGGGGTGGAATGGCTACACCTTC	CASSHGQGWNGYTF
TRBD1	TRBV11-2	.	TRBJ1-2	TGTGCCAGCAGCTTACAGGACAGGGGGCGTCTGAACTATGGCTACACCTTC	CASSLQDRGRLNYGYTF